This T cell receptor (beta chain) was obtained from a study of breast tumors, draining lymph nodes, adjacent tissues. Study results and caveats: Compared with basal-like, luminal-like tumors shared significantly more repertoire with nontumor tissue. Tumor repertoires ranked between lymph nodes and nontumor tissue in diversity, with V and J gene preferences. That most tumor T cells come from lymph nodes remained unproven. The data were judged consistent with most tumor T cells coming from lymph node and expanding in tumor.

Samples came from axillary lymph nodes draining the breast cancer. TCRdb redid the calling of the multiplex PCR reads with MiXCR, one entry per CDR3 protein. The table shows some 250,000 distinct CDR3 sequences, with under 40% occurring only once. The ends lost 9 bases at V and 8 bases at J; junction bases unmatched: 2. Germline-derived CDR1 and CDR2 are MNHEY and SVGAGI. The CDR3 consists of 12 residues. As concerns this clonotype: The antigen is not known.

Sequenced material: axillary lymph node tissue. The TCR comes from a female donor with breast cancer. Some clones in this sample may be carry-over from other donors' samples. The chain links TRBV6-5 to TRBJ2-2, with 11 nucleotides matching TRBD2. The DNA of the CDR3 is TGTGCCAGAAGACTAGCGGGAGGGGAGCTGTTTTTT. This gives the protein CARRLAGGELFF.